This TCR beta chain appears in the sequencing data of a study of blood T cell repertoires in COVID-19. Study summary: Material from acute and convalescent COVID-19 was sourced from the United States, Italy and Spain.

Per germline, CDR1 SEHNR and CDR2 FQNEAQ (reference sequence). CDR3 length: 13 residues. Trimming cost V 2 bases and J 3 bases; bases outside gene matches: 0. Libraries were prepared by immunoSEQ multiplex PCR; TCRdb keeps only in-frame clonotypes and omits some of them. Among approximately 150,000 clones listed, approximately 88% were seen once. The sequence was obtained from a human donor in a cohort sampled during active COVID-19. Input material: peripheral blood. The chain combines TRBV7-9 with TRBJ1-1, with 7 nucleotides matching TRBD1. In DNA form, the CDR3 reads TGTGCCAGCAGCTTACAGGGGGACACTGAAGCTTTCTTT. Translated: CASSLQGDTEAFF.